This T cell receptor beta chain was retrieved from a study of early T cells in non-severe SARS-CoV-2 infection. Study summary: Chains were unpaired, as sequencing was done on bulk RNA from unsorted whole blood.

Individual cDNA molecules each received unique molecular identifiers attached to them. Via MiXCR, TCRdb re-called the 5' RACE reads, giving one row per CDR3 protein. Among some 48,000 distinct CDR3 sequences listed, under 7.5% were seen once. Overall study findings and caveats: Private and CD4 specificities were missed by VDJdb matching, skewed to anti-spike CD8.

V lost 0 bases and J lost 4, with 10 bases in between. Per germline, CDR1 SGDLS and CDR2 YYNGEE. The CDR3 extends over 15 amino acids. This clonotype was recorded at least ten times. Its antigen is unknown. Sequenced here: whole blood, sampled at baseline. The chain has TRBV9 and TRBJ2-2; the D call may be TRBD1 or TRBD2 (6 bases each). This receptor was taken from an adult who was a healthcare worker with PCR-confirmed SARS-CoV-2 infection or an uninfected control (not recorded which). Written as DNA, the CDR3 is TGTGCCAGCAGCGTAGACGGGGGCCCCACCGGGGAGCTGTTTTTT. Translation: CASSVDGGPTGELFF.